This T cell receptor (beta chain) derives from a study of early T cells in non-severe SARS-CoV-2 infection. Study-level background: Whole-blood bulk RNA, unsorted, was sequenced, and chains were unpaired. Study findings and constraints: The study's VDJdb matching favored anti-spike CD8 responses and missed private and CD4 specificities.

This clonotype appeared many times. Its antigen is unidentified. Attached unique molecular identifiers marked individual cDNA molecules. MiXCR, applied by TCRdb to the 5' RACE reads, yields one record per CDR3 protein. The profile covers 55,000 to 75,000 distinct CDR3 sequences, with about a tenth appearing a single time and 6.4% taken by the ten largest. V shed 5 bases, J shed 1 base, and the junction held 5 bases outside the gene matches. Germline V gene lookup returns CDR1 SGHAT and CDR2 FQNNGV. The CDR3 covers 16 residues. Sequencing input: whole blood. The sequence was collected from an adult who was a healthcare worker with PCR-confirmed SARS-CoV-2 infection or an uninfected control (not recorded which). The rearrangement uses TRBV11-2 and TRBJ2-6, with 7 positions matching TRBD1. CDR3 amino acids: CASSRGGWSGANVLTF. CDR3 nucleotides: TGTGCCAGCAGCAGAGGGGGCTGGTCTGGGGCCAACGTCCTGACTTTC. Looking up the rest from reference TRBV11-2 and TRBJ2-6 gives the full variable domain: EAGVAQSPRYKIIEKRQSVAFWCNPISGHATLYWYQQILGQGPKLLIQFQNNGVVDDSQLPKDRFSAERLKGVDSTLKIQPAKLEDSAVYLCASSRGGWSGANVLTFGAGSRLTVL.